A single sample gave rise to the 21 T cell receptor beta chains below, sequenced in a study. TCRdb recomputed calls from the 5' RACE reads with MiXCR, one row per CDR3 protein. The repertoire holds roughly 8,500 distinct CDR3 sequences, with under 50% as singletons. Tregs were sorted as CD4+CD25+CD127-/low cells. The sequencing sample was made of Tregs sorted from a lymph node. These receptors were collected from a female donor with breast cancer.

The V call is TRBV29-1, the J call TRBJ1-1, with D perhaps TRBD1 (6 bases). V dropped 7 bases and J dropped 5 bases, with 26 bases sitting between them. CDR1 is SQVTM, CDR2 ANQGSEA, per germline. The CDR3 has 16 amino acids. The CDR3 sequence: CSEFGSVGGEGTEAFF. CDR3 nucleotides: TGCAGCGAATTTGGGTCCGTTGGGGGCGAGGGGACTGAAGCTTTCTTT.

This clonotype was picked up a small number of times. A read error may be the cause here, since a much bigger clone is one base away. CDR3 in amino acids: CASSQYGTGSSYEKYF. The CDR3, as DNA: TGCGCCAGCAGCCAGTACGGGACAGGGAGCTCCTACGAGAAGTACTTC. The rearrangement joins TRBV4-1 to TRBJ2-7; 9 bases map to TRBD1. Germline V gene sequence: CDR1 MGHRA, CDR2 YSYEKL. This CDR3 is built from 16 residues.

Turning to this clonotype: Sequence at one end of the junction differs from germline and may be a read error. The V call is TRBV5-6, the J call TRBJ2-1, with 10 positions matching TRBD1. Germline V CDR1 and CDR2: SGHDT, YYEEEE. This CDR3 comprises 15 residues. CDR3 region: CASTTGTGAYNERFF. The CDR3 DNA sequence: TGTGCTTCCACCACCGGGACAGGGGCCTACAATGAGCGGTTCTTC.

The CDR3 loop reads CASSGKDYNTGELFF. The DNA for the CDR3 is TGTGCCAGCAGTGGAAAGGACTACAACACCGGGGAGCTGTTTTTT. This rearrangement joins TRBV2 to TRBJ2-2; weak D call: TRBD2 (6 bases). Trimming cost V 4 bases and J 2 bases, with 11 bases left between them. The CDR3 has 15 amino acids. Germline values: CDR1 SNHLY, CDR2 FYNNEI. Full variable domain (outside the CDR3, taken from reference TRBV2 and TRBJ2-2): EPEVTQTPSHQVTQMGQEVILRCVPISNHLYFYWYRQILGQKVEFLVSFYNNEISEKSEIFDDQFSVERPDGSNFTLKIRSTKLEDSAMYFCASSGKDYNTGELFFGEGSRLTVL.

The chain carries TRBV7-9 and TRBJ1-2; D is possibly TRBD1 (5 bases). Trimming left V 5 bases short and J 0 bases short, with 13 bases between. Germline lookup yields CDR1 SEHNR and CDR2 FQNEAQ (reference sequence). This CDR3 region has 15 residues. The CDR3 nucleotides read TGTGCCAGCAGCGTAACAGGCGGAGCTAACTATGGCTACACCTTC. Its protein is CASSVTGGANYGYTF.

The chain is built from TRBV5-4 and TRBJ2-5; tentative D call: TRBD1 (6 bases). From germline, CDR1 is SGHNT and CDR2 YYREEE (reference sequence). Trimming cost V 4 bases and J 8 bases, with 9 bases left between them. The CDR3 totals 11 residues. CDR3 nucleotides: TGTGCCAGCAGCCAACAGGGAACCCAGTACTTC. Encoded protein: CASSQQGTQYF.

The chain recombines TRBV6-5 with TRBJ2-5; TRBD1 agrees at 7 bases. Per the germline V gene, CDR1 is MNHEY and CDR2 is SVGAGI. This CDR3 has 14 residues. Germline trimming cut 5 bases from V and 3 bases from J; bases unmatched to any gene: 6. In DNA form, the CDR3 reads TGTGCCAGCAGTCTGACAGGGTTGGAAGAGACCCAGTACTTC. Translating it yields CASSLTGLEETQYF.

The chain joins TRBV27 to TRBJ2-7; 8 positions agree with TRBD1. There are 14 residues in the CDR3. The germline V gene has CDR1 MNHEY and CDR2 SMNVEV (reference sequence). J was trimmed by 2 bases and V by 3 bases; bases with no gene match: 3. CDR3 loop: CASSFGRGPYEQYF. The CDR3 bases are TGTGCCAGCAGTTTTGGCAGGGGGCCCTACGAGCAGTACTTC.

This chain connects TRBV27 to TRBJ2-7; 7 bases line up with TRBD1. CDR3 length: 15 amino acids. The V segment lost 3 bases and the J segment 1 base; nucleotides outside the gene matches: 6. The germline V gene encodes CDR1 MNHEY and CDR2 SMNVEV (reference sequence). The CDR3 DNA reads as TGTGCCAGCAGTTTGACAGGGATGGGATCCTACGAGCAGTACTTC. Amino acids: CASSLTGMGSYEQYF.

On this clonotype itself: This could be a read error, since a much larger clone is one nucleotide away. The J gene is TRBJ2-5, the V gene TRBV20-1, with D possibly called TRBD1 or TRBD2 (5 bases each). From germline, CDR1 is DFQATT and CDR2 SNEGSKA (reference sequence). V gave up 2 bases and J gave up 8 bases, with 24 bases separating them. The CDR3 totals 16 residues. The CDR3 DNA reads as TGCAGTGCTAGATCTTCGTCCGGGACCGTACTTTCCACCCAGTACTTC. This translates into CSARSSSGTVLSTQYF.

In its sample, this clonotype was seen once. The chain has TRBV9 and TRBJ1-2, with 8 bases that match TRBD1. Germline V CDR1 and CDR2: SGDLS, YYNGEE. After removal of 4 bases from V and 2 bases from J, the junction contained 4 bases not matched to a gene. The CDR3 sequence is 14 residues long. The CDR3 is CASSSGTGNYGYTF. In nucleotides, the CDR3 is TGTGCCAGCAGCTCTGGGACAGGCAACTATGGCTACACCTTC. The variable domain in full, with the rest retrieved from reference TRBV9 and TRBJ1-2, is DSGVTQTPKHLITATGQRVTLRCSPRSGDLSVYWYQQSLDQGLQFLIQYYNGEERAKGNILERFSAQQFPDLHSELNLSSLELGDSALYFCASSSGTGNYGYTFGSGTRLTVV.

In this sample, this clonotype turned up a few times. The CDR3 spells CASRIDGTSGNTIYF. The CDR3 DNA follows: TGTGCCAGCAGAATAGACGGCACCTCTGGAAACACCATATATTTT. This sequence joins TRBV12-3 or TRBV12-4 and TRBJ1-3, with no clear D. V was trimmed by 6 bases and J by 0 bases, leaving 12 bases between them. The CDR3 sequence is 15 residues long.

In this sample, this clonotype turned up a few times. CDR3 coding DNA: TGCAGTGCTAGTCAGGGGACCCAAGAGACCCAGTACTTC. Translating gives CSASQGTQETQYF. This sequence joins TRBV20-1 and TRBJ2-5; tentatively, D is TRBD1 (6 bases). Trimming left V 3 bases short and J 1 base short, with 9 bases between. This CDR3 is 13 amino acids long. Germline-derived CDR1 and CDR2 are DFQATT and SNEGSKA (reference sequence).

Points on this clonotype: Mismatch with germline at one junction end may stem from a read error. The chain links TRBV4-1 to TRBJ2-1; D perhaps matches TRBD2 (6 bases). CDR3 length: 23 amino acids. From germline, CDR1 is MGHRA and CDR2 YSYEKL. CDR3 sequence (DNA): TGCGCCAGCAGCCCCACCCACCTCCGGGGACGGGAGAAACTAGCCCGACTTTACAATGAGCAGCTCTTC. It yields the protein CASSPTHLRGREKLARLYNEQLF.

This clonotype appeared a few times. The rearrangement joins TRBV27 to TRBJ2-7, with 10 bases identical to TRBD2. The CDR3 has 15 residues. The V segment lost 2 bases and the J segment 9 bases; nucleotides outside the gene matches: 10. Germline V lookup: CDR1 MNHEY, CDR2 SMNVEV (reference sequence). The CDR3 DNA is TGTGCCAGCAGTTTAGAGGCTAGCGGGGGACACGGGCAGTACTTC. Its translation is CASSLEASGGHGQYF.

The V gene is TRBV7-6, the J gene TRBJ2-1; 10 bases match TRBD2. Germline CDR1 is SGHVS and CDR2 is FNYEAQ. There are 17 residues in the CDR3. V lost 2 bases and J lost 3; bases outside the gene matches: 7. CDR3 loop: CASSLTSGASDYNEQFF. The CDR3 nucleotides read TGTGCCAGCAGCTTAACTAGCGGGGCTTCGGACTACAATGAGCAGTTCTTC.

The V gene is TRBV4-1, the J gene TRBJ1-5, with a weak D call TRBD1 (5 bases). Trimming stripped 1 base from V and 7 bases from J, with 17 bases between. The germline CDR1 and CDR2 sequences are MGHRA and YSYEKL. The CDR3 consists of 16 residues. CDR3 loop: CASSQVWGLNVQPQHF. The CDR3 bases are TGCGCCAGCAGCCAAGTGTGGGGCCTTAATGTGCAGCCCCAGCATTTT.

The chain carries TRBV5-1 and TRBJ2-3; D might be TRBD2 (6 bases). Germline CDR1 reads SGHRS; CDR2 reads YFSETQ. V was clipped by 4 bases and J by 3 bases, with 18 bases between them. This CDR3 contains 16 residues. The DNA for the CDR3 is TGCGCCAGCAGCCCGGAGGGTCGGGGATTTACAGATACGCAGTATTTT. It translates to CASSPEGRGFTDTQYF.

This clonotype was counted a single time. This rearrangement joins TRBV6-6 to TRBJ1-1; D is uncertain. V lost 0 bases, J lost 7 bases, and 3 bases lay in between. The CDR3 consists of 11 residues. The germline CDR1 and CDR2 sequences are MNHNY and SVGAGI (reference sequence). CDR3 protein: CASSYSGEAFF. In DNA, the CDR3 is TGTGCCAGCAGTTACTCAGGTGAAGCTTTCTTT.

The chain has TRBV7-9 and TRBJ2-1; 7 bases align to TRBD2. Germline V lookup: CDR1 SEHNR, CDR2 FQNEAQ (reference sequence). There are 15 residues in the CDR3. The trim removed 2 bases at V and 4 bases at J, leaving 5 bases unmatched. The CDR3 loop reads CASSLILGGYNEQFF. CDR3 nucleotide sequence: TGTGCCAGCAGCTTAATCCTGGGGGGGTACAATGAGCAGTTCTTC.

CDR3 residues: CASSQAQGSHEQYF. CDR3 in DNA: TGCGCCAGCAGCCAAGCCCAGGGGAGCCACGAGCAGTACTTC. The chain recombines TRBV4-1 with TRBJ2-7, with D maybe TRBD1 (6 bases). This CDR3 spans 14 amino acids. CDR1 is MGHRA, CDR2 YSYEKL, per germline. The V end was cut by 1 base, the J end by 5 bases, with 12 bases between.